Below, 17 T cell receptor beta chains from the same sample are listed, as sequenced in a study of blood T cell repertoires in COVID-19. This table comes from immunoSEQ multiplex PCR, and its TCRdb copy is limited to in-frame clones, with some not included. The repertoire holds fewer than 450,000 clones, approximately 89% seen once, with around 13% in the top ten. The sequencing input was peripheral blood. All receptors come from a woman in her forties or fifties with COVID-19, enrolled during active disease.

The chain joins TRBV5-4 to TRBJ2-2, with D unresolved. Germline CDR1 and CDR2: SGHNT and YYREEE (reference sequence). V lost 0 bases and J lost 8, with 11 bases in between. CDR3 length: 14 residues. The CDR3 is CASSLGLNEGELFF. CDR3 in DNA: TGTGCCAGCAGCTTGGGCCTGAACGAGGGGGAGCTGTTTTTT.

This chain uses TRBV27 with TRBJ1-5; no definite D call. V dropped 8 bases and J dropped 1 base, with 6 bases sitting between them. CDR1 is MNHEY, CDR2 SMNVEV, per germline (reference sequence). The CDR3 totals 12 residues. The CDR3 loop reads CASGRSNQPQHF. For the CDR3, the DNA is TGTGCCAGCGGTAGAAGCAATCAGCCCCAGCATTTT.

This clone turned up a few times. The chain couples TRBV6-1 to TRBJ1-1; D gene uncertain. Germline CDR1 and CDR2: MNHNS and SASEGT. The CDR3 is 13 residues long. Deletions cut 3 bases from V and 1 base from J, with 6 bases between. The CDR3 spells CASSEGSNTEAFF. The CDR3 region has the DNA TGTGCCAGCAGTGAGGGCTCGAACACTGAAGCTTTCTTT.

The CDR3 loop reads CASSSRRGGPYNEQFF. CDR3 sequence (DNA): TGTGCCAGCAGTTCGCGGCGGGGGGGCCCCTACAATGAGCAGTTCTTC. The V gene is TRBV5-5, the J gene TRBJ2-1, with 9 nucleotides matching TRBD2. The CDR3 length is 16 residues. J lost 2 bases, V lost 5 bases, and 8 bases had no gene match. CDR1 and CDR2 from the germline V gene are SGHKS and YYEKEE (reference sequence).

This clone was seen just once. The chain joins TRBV2 to TRBJ1-2, with no clear D. This CDR3 is built from 13 residues. Germline V gene sequence: CDR1 SNHLY, CDR2 FYNNEI. Trimming took off 0 bases at V and 6 bases at J, with 8 bases between the two ends. The CDR3 nucleotides read TGTGCCAGCAGTGAAGCGCGGGCACATGGCTACACCTTC. Amino acid sequence: CASSEARAHGYTF.

V gene TRBV29-1 combines with J gene TRBJ2-2; no firm D call. The germline gives CDR1 SQVTM, CDR2 ANQGSEA. The CDR3 covers 12 residues. Trimming cost V 3 bases and J 4 bases, with 6 bases left between them. The CDR3 spells CSVERSTGELFF. Written as DNA, the CDR3 is TGCAGCGTTGAGAGGAGCACCGGGGAGCTGTTTTTT.

The rearrangement joins TRBV28 to TRBJ1-3; 7 nucleotides align to TRBD1. CDR1 and CDR2 from the germline V gene are MDHEN and SYDVKM. This CDR3 is 17 amino acids long. V lost 5 bases and J lost 0; bases outside the gene matches: 10. As DNA, the CDR3 is TGTGCCAGCAGTCCAAACCCTCGGGACAGCTCTGGAAACACCATATATTTT. Its protein is CASSPNPRDSSGNTIYF.

The chain combines TRBV6-2 or TRBV6-3 with TRBJ2-5; the D call may be TRBD1 or TRBD2 (5 bases each). There are 14 residues in the CDR3. Trimming pared 7 bases from V and 7 bases from J, leaving 19 bases between. Germline V gene data show CDR1 as MNHEY and CDR2 as SVGEGT. The CDR3 loop reads CASNPGRGHLTQYF. CDR3 coding DNA: TGTGCCAGCAACCCGGGAAGGGGCCATTTGACCCAGTACTTC.

This clone has just one count. The rearrangement links TRBV28 to TRBJ2-3, with 7 nucleotides matching TRBD1. This CDR3 comprises 16 residues. Germline CDR1 MDHEN, CDR2 SYDVKM. Trimming took 5 bases from V and 0 from J; bases not matched to a gene: 8. The CDR3 bases are TGTGCCAGCAGTGCCCCCGGGACAGCTAGCACAGATACGCAGTATTTT. Translated: CASSAPGTASTDTQYF. Full variable domain (rest looked up from reference TRBV28 and TRBJ2-3): DVKVTQSSRYLVKRTGEKVFLECVQDMDHENMFWYRQDPGLGLRLIYFSYDVKMKEKGDIPEGYSVSREKKERFSLILESASTNQTSMYLCASSAPGTASTDTQYFGPGTRLTVL.

This chain uses TRBV5-1 with TRBJ2-6; 7 bases map to TRBD1. Germline V gives CDR1 SGHRS, CDR2 YFSETQ. This CDR3 is built from 18 residues. V shed 2 bases and J 0 bases; nucleotides not matched to a gene: 8. The CDR3 DNA sequence: TGCGCCAGCAGCTTTAATCCGGGACAGCTCTCTGGGGCCAACGTCCTGACTTTC. Translated, it gives CASSFNPGQLSGANVLTF.

The genes are TRBV3-1 (or the pseudogene TRBV3-2) and TRBJ2-1; 7 positions agree with TRBD2. The CDR3 consists of 15 residues. The germline gives CDR1 LGHDT, CDR2 YNNKEL (reference sequence). V lost 1 base and J lost 7; bases outside the gene matches: 7. CDR3 nucleotide sequence: TGTGCCAGCAGCCAAGGCCATCTGGGGGGGAATGAGCAGTTCTTC. Protein sequence: CASSQGHLGGNEQFF.

The chain has TRBV11-2 and TRBJ1-4; 7 bases line up with TRBD1. J gave up 7 bases and V 1 base, and 6 bases lay outside the gene matches. The CDR3 covers 15 residues. Per the germline V gene, CDR1 is SGHAT and CDR2 is FQNNGV. The CDR3 DNA sequence: TGTGCCAGCAGCTTAGGCCAGGGGGAGAGTGAAAAACTGTTTTTT. Amino acids: CASSLGQGESEKLFF.

The chain recombines TRBV28 with TRBJ1-1; TRBD1 matches 7 bases. This CDR3 has 14 amino acids. The V segment lost 3 bases and the J segment 1 base; nucleotides outside the gene matches: 2. Germline assignment: CDR1 MDHEN and CDR2 SYDVKM. In DNA, the CDR3 is TGTGCCAGCAGTTTGGGACAGTCGAACACTGAAGCTTTCTTT. It codes for CASSLGQSNTEAFF.

This clone appeared a few times. V gene TRBV6-5 combines with J gene TRBJ1-2, with 7 bases identical to TRBD1. CDR1 and CDR2 (germline): MNHEY, SVGAGI. V lost 4 bases and J lost 4; bases outside the gene matches: 6. The CDR3 is 14 amino acids. CDR3 in amino acids: CASSSIGQVYGYTF. The CDR3 DNA reads TGTGCCAGCAGTTCCATCGGACAGGTCTATGGCTACACCTTC.

The J gene is TRBJ2-1, the V gene TRBV11-3; tentatively, D is TRBD1 (5 bases). V lost 5 bases and J lost 0, with 14 bases in between. Germline CDR1 is SGHNT and CDR2 is YENEEA. This CDR3 spans 16 amino acids. Here the CDR3 DNA reads TGTGCCAGCAGCGCTATGGGTCAGGGCTCCTACAATGAGCAGTTCTTC. Residues: CASSAMGQGSYNEQFF.

This chain joins TRBV5-1 and TRBJ2-3; 7 positions match TRBD1. The germline V gene encodes CDR1 SGHRS and CDR2 YFSETQ. The length of the CDR3 is 15 residues. V lost 5 bases and J lost 2; bases outside the gene matches: 8. CDR3 DNA: TGCGCCAGCAGTTCCGAGGGGGCGACCACAGATACGCAGTATTTT. The encoded protein is CASSSEGATTDTQYF.

V is TRBV6-5 and J is TRBJ1-2, with 7 bases aligning to TRBD1. Germline values: CDR1 MNHEY, CDR2 SVGAGI. Unmatched junction bases numbered 4, after V lost 9 bases and J lost 0 bases. The CDR3 totals 13 residues. This chain's CDR3 is CASPGTANYGYTF. The CDR3 DNA follows: TGTGCCAGTCCCGGGACAGCTAACTATGGCTACACCTTC.